This TCR beta chain was recovered during a study of shared clonotypes between healthy human individuals. The protocol was immunoSEQ multiplex PCR, while the TCRdb copy is restricted to in-frame clones and leaves out a portion. Of 2,500,000 or so clones in the sample, approximately 94% were seen once. CDR1 is SEHNR and CDR2 is FQNEAQ in the germline V gene (reference sequence). V shed 3 bases and J 9 bases; nucleotides not matched to a gene: 8. The CDR3 length is 16 residues. The sequencing sample was made of naive CD4+ T cells from PBMCs. Sample subset: CD45RA+ positively selected. The V call is TRBV7-9, the J call TRBJ2-1, with 13 bases that match TRBD2. This sequence was found in a man aged 18 to 30 in good health. Some clones in this sample may be carry-over from other donors' samples. The CDR3 reads CASSFTSGRDGSEQFF. The CDR3 region has the DNA TGTGCCAGCAGCTTTACTAGCGGGAGGGATGGGAGTGAGCAGTTCTTC.